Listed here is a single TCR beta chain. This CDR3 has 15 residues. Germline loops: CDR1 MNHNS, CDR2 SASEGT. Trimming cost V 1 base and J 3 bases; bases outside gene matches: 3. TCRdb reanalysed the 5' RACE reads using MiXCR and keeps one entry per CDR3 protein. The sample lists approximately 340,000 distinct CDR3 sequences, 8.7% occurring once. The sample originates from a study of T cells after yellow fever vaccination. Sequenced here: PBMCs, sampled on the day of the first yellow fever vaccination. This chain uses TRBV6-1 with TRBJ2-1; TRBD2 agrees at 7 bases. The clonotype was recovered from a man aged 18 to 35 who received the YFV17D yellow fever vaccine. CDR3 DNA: TGTGCCAGCAGTGAAGAAGGCGGGGGCTACAATGAGCAGTTCTTC. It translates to CASSEEGGGYNEQFF.